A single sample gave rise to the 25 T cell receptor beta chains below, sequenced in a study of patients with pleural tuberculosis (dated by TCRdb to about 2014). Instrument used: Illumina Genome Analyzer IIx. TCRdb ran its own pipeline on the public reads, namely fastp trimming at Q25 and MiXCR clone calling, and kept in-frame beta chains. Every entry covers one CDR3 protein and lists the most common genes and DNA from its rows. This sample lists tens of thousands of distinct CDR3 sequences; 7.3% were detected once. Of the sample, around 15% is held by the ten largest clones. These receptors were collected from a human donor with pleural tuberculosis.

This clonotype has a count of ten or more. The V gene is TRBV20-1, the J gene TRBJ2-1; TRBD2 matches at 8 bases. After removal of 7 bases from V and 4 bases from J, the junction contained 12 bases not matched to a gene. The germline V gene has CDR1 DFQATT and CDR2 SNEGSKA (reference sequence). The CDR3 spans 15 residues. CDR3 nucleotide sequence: TGCAGTGTTACCCTAGCGGGCCCTAATTACAATGAGCAGTTCTTC. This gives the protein CSVTLAGPNYNEQFF.

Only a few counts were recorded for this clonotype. CDR3 sequence (DNA): TGTGCCAGCTCAGAAGGCGGGACAGGGGATAAGAGTGAGCAGTTCTTC. Amino acids: CASSEGGTGDKSEQFF. The chain combines TRBV18 with TRBJ2-1; 10 bases match TRBD1. The CDR3 is 16 amino acids. Trimming took 5 bases from V and 9 from J; bases not matched to a gene: 13. Germline V lookup: CDR1 KGHSH, CDR2 LQKENI.

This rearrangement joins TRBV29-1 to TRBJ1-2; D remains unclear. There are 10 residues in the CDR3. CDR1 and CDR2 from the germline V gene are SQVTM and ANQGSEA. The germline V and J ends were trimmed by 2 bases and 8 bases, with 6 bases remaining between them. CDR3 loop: CSVESTGYTF. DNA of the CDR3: TGCAGCGTTGAATCGACCGGCTACACCTTC.

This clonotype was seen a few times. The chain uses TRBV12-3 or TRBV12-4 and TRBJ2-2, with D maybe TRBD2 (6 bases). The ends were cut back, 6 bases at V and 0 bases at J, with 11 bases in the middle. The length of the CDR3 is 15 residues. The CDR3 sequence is CASRISGSNTGELFF. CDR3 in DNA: TGTGCCAGCAGAATTAGCGGATCGAACACCGGGGAGCTGTTTTTT.

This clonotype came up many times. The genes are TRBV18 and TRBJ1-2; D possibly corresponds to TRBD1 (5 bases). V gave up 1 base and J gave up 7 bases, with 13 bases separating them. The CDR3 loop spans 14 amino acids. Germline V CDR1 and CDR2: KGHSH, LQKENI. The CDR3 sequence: CASSPQEGERGYTF. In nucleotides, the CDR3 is TGTGCCAGCTCACCACAGGAAGGGGAGCGTGGCTACACCTTC.

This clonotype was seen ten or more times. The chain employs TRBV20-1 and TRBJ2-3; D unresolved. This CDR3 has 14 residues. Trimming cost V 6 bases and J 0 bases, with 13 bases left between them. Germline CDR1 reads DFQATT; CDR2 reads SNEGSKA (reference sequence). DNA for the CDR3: TGCAGTGCAAAGGACCCGACTAGCACAGATACGCAGTATTTT. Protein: CSAKDPTSTDTQYF.

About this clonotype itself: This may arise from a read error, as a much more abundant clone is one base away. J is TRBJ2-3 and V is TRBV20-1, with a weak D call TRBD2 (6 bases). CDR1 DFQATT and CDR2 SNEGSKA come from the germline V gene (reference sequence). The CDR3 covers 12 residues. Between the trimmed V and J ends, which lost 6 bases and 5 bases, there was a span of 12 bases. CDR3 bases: TGCAGTGCCGGGGGAATAGGAGATACGCAGTATTTT. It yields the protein CSAGGIGDTQYF.

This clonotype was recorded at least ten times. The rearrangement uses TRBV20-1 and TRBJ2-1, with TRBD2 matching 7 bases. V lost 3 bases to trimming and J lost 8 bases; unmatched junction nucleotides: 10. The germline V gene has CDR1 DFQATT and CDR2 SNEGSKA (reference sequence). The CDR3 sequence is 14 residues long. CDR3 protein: CSASSGEGQYEQFF. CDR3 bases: TGCAGTGCTAGTTCGGGGGAGGGCCAGTATGAGCAGTTCTTC.

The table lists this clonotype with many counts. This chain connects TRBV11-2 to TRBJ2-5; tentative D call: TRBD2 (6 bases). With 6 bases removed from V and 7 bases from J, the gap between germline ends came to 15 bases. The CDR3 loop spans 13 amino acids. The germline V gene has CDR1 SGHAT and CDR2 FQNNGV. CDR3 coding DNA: TGTGCCAGCAGTAATCCGGGACTTGGGACCCAGTACTTC. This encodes CASSNPGLGTQYF.

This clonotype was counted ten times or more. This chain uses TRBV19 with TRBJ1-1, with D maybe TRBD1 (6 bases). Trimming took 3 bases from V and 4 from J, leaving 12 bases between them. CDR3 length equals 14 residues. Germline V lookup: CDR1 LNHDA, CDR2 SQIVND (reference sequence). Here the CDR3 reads CASSMIGGSTEAFF. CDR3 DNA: TGTGCCAGTAGTATGATAGGGGGGAGCACTGAAGCTTTCTTT.

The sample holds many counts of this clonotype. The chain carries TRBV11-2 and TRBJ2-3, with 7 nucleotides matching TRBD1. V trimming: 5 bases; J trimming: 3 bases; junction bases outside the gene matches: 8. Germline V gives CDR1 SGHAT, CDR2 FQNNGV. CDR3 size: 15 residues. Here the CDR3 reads CASSPRRQGTDTQYF. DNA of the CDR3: TGTGCCAGCAGCCCCCGAAGACAGGGAACAGATACGCAGTATTTT.

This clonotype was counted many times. In DNA, the CDR3 is TGTGCCAGCAGTTTTCGGACATCTTATGGCTACACCTTC. This translates into CASSFRTSYGYTF. V is TRBV12-3 or TRBV12-4 and J is TRBJ1-2; the D gene is possibly TRBD1 (5 bases). The CDR3 totals 13 residues. Trimming removed 3 bases from V and 5 bases from J, with 10 bases in between.

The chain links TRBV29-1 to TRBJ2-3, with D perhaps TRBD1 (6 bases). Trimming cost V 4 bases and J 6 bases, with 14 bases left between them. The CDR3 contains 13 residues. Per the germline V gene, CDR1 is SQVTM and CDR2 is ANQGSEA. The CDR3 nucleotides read TGCAGCGTTGTATTTGGACAGCGCGATACGCAGTATTTT. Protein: CSVVFGQRDTQYF.

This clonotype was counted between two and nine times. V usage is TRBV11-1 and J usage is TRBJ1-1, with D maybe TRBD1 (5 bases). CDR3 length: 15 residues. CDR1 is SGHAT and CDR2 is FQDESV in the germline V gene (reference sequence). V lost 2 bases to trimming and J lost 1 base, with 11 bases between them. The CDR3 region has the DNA TGTGCCAGCAGCTTATTGATCGGGGGGAACACTGAAGCTTTCTTT. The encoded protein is CASSLLIGGNTEAFF. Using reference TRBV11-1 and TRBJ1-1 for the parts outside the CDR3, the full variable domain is EAEVAQSPRYKITEKSQAVAFWCDPISGHATLYWYRQILGQGPELLVQFQDESVVDDSQLPKDRFSAERLKGVDSTLKIQPAELGDSAMYLCASSLLIGGNTEAFFGQGTRLTVV.

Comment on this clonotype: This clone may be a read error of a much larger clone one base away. For the CDR3, the DNA is TGTGCCAGCAGAGCCAGGTCAAATGAAGCTTTCTTT. Translation gives CASRARSNEAFF. The chain joins TRBV11-1 to TRBJ1-1; D uncertain. The V gene's germline CDR1 is SGHAT and CDR2 FQDESV (reference sequence). The CDR3 is made up of 12 amino acids. The ends were cut back, 6 bases at V and 7 bases at J, with 12 bases in the middle.

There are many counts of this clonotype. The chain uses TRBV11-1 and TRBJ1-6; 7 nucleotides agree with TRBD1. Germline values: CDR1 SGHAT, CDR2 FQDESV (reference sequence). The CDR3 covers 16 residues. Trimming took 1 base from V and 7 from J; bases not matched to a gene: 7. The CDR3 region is CASSLGRTGLNSPLHF. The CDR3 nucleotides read TGTGCCAGCAGCTTAGGGCGGACAGGCCTCAATTCACCCCTCCACTTT.

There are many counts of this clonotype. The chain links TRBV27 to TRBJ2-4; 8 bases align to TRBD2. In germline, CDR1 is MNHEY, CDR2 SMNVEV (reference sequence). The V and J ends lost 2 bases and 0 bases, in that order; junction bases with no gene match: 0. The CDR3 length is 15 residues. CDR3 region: CASSLLAGAKNIQYF. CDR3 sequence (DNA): TGTGCCAGCAGTTTACTAGCGGGAGCCAAAAACATTCAGTACTTC.

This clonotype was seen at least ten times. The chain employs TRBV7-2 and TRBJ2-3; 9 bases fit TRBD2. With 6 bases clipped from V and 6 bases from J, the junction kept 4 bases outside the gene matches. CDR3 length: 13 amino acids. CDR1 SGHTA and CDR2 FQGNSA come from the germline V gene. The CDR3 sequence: CASSPSGTDTQYF. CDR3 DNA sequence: TGTGCCAGCAGTCCTAGCGGGACGGATACGCAGTATTTT. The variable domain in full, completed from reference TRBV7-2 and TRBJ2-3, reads GAGVSQSPSNKVTEKGKDVELRCDPISGHTALYWYRQSLGQGLEFLIYFQGNSAPDKSGLPSDRFSAERTGGSVSTLTIQRTQQEDSAVYLCASSPSGTDTQYFGPGTRLTVL.

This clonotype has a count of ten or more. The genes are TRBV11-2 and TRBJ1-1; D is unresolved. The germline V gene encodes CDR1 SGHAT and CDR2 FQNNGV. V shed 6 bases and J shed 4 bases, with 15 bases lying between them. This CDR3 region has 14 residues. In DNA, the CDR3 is TGTGCCAGCAGGTCCAGGACCGCCCGCACTGAAGCTTTCTTT. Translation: CASRSRTARTEAFF.

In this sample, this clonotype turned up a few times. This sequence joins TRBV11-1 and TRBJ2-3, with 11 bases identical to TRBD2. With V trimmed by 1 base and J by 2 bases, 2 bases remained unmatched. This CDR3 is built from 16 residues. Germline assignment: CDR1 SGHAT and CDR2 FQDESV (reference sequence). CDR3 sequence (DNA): TGTGCCAGCAGCTTAGTAGCGGGAGGGATCACAGATACGCAGTATTTT. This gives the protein CASSLVAGGITDTQYF.

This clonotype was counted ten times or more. CDR3 region: CASSDTGTYNEQFF. CDR3 nucleotides: TGTGCCAGCAGCGATACAGGGACCTACAATGAGCAGTTCTTC. The gene calls are TRBV27 and TRBJ2-1, with a possible D match to TRBD1 (6 bases). This CDR3 is 14 amino acids long. Germline V CDR1 and CDR2: MNHEY, SMNVEV (reference sequence). Trimming shortened V by 6 bases and J by 2 bases, and 11 bases separated the two germline ends.

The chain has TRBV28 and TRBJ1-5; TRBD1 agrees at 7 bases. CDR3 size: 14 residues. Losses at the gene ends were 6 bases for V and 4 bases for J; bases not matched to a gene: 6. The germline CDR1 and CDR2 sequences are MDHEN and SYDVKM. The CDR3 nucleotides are TGTGCCAGCAGGGAGGGGGCGGGAAATCAGCCCCAGCATTTT. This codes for CASREGAGNQPQHF.

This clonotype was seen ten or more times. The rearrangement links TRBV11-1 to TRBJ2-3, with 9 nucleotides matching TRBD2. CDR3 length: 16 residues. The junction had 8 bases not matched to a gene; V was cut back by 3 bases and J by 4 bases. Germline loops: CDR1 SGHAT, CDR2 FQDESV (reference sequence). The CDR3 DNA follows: TGTGCCAGCAGCTTCGGTAGCGGGAGAGGCTCAGATACGCAGTATTTT. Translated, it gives CASSFGSGRGSDTQYF.

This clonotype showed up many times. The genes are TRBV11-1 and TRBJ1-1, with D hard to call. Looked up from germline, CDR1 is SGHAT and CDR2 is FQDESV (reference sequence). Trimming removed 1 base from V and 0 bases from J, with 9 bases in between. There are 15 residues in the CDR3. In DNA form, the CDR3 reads TGTGCCAGCAGCTTAGTTTTTGGGATGAACACTGAAGCTTTCTTT. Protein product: CASSLVFGMNTEAFF.

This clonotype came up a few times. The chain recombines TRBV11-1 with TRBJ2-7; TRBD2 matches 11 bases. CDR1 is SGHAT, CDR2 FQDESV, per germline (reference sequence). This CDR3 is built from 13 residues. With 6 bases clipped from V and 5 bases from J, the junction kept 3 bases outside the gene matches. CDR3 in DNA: TGTGCCAGCAGAAAACTAGCGGGAGACGAGCAGTACTTC. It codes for CASRKLAGDEQYF.